This T cell receptor (beta chain) appears in the sequencing data of a study of T cell repertoires in cytomegalovirus infection. Study background: Selection of CMV epitopes for the study included recently identified HLA-C-restricted and well-studied HLA-B-restricted ones. General study points: The study found HLA-C-restricted CMV-specific TCR beta clonotypes dominating the ex vivo response. Summed frequency of public TCR beta families distinguished CMV carriers with the relevant HLA.

In TCRdb, the reads were re-called with MiXCR into one record per CDR3 protein. In the table there are hundreds of thousands of distinct CDR3 sequences, approximately 32% of which are singletons. A remark on this clonotype: No antigen is known for it.

CDR1 is LNHDA and CDR2 is SQIVND in the germline V gene (reference sequence). J gave up 6 bases and V 3 bases, and 8 bases lay outside the gene matches. The CDR3 is made up of 17 amino acids. This sequence joins TRBV19 and TRBJ2-1; 13 bases line up with TRBD2. This TCR derives from a human donor in good health (CMV status not recorded). Some clones in this sample may be carry-over from other donors' samples. The sequences come from cultured PBMCs, collected from culture after CMV antigen stimulation. CDR3 DNA: TGTGCCAGTAGTATGAGGAGCACTAGCGGGAGGGGCAATGAGCAGTTCTTC. Translated, it gives CASSMRSTSGRGNEQFF. Drawing the rest from reference TRBV19 and TRBJ2-1, the complete variable domain is DGGITQSPKYLFRKEGQNVTLSCEQNLNHDAMYWYRQDPGQGLRLIYYSQIVNDFQKGDIAEGYSVSREKKESFPLTVTSAQKNPTAFYLCASSMRSTSGRGNEQFFGPGTRLTVL.